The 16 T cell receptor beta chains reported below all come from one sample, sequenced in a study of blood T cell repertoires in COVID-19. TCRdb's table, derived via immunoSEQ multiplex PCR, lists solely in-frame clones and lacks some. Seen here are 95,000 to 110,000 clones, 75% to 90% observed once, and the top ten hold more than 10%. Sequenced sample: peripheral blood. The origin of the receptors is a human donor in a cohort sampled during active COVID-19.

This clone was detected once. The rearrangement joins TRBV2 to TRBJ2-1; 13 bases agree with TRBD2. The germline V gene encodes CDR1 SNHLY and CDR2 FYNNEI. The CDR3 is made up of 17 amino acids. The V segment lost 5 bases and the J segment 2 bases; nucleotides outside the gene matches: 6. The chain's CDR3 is CASSRGLAGPTYNEQFF. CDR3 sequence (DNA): TGTGCCAGCAGTAGGGGACTAGCGGGACCAACCTACAATGAGCAGTTCTTC.

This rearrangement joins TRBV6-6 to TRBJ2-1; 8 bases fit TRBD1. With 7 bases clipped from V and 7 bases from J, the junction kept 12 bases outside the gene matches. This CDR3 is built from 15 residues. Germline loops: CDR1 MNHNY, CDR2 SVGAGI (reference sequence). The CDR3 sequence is CASTPGQGASNEQFF. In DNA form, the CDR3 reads TGTGCCAGCACCCCGGGCCAGGGGGCGAGTAATGAGCAGTTCTTC.

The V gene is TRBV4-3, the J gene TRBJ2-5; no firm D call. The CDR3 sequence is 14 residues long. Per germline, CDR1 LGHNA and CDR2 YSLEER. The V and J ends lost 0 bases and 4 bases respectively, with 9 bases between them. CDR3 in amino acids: CASSQEAHRETQYF. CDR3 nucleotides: TGCGCCAGCAGCCAAGAGGCACACAGAGAGACCCAGTACTTC.

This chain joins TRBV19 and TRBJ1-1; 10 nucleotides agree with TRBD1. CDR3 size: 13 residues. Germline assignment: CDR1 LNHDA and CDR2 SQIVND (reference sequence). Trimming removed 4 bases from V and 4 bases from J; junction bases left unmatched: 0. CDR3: CASSRQGATEAFF. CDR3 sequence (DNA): TGTGCCAGTAGTAGACAGGGGGCCACTGAAGCTTTCTTT.

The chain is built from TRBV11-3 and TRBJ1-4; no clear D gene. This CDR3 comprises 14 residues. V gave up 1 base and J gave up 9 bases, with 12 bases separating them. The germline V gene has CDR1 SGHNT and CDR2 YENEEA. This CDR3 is CASSLGRGEKKLFF. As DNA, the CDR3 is TGTGCCAGCAGCTTAGGTCGGGGAGAAAAAAAACTGTTTTTT.

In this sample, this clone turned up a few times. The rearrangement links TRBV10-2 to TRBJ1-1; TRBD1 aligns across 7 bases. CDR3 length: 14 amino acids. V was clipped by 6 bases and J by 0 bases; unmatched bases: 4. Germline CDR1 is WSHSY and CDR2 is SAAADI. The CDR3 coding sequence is TGCGCCAGCAGGGAGGGACAGTTGAACACTGAAGCTTTCTTT. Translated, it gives CASREGQLNTEAFF.

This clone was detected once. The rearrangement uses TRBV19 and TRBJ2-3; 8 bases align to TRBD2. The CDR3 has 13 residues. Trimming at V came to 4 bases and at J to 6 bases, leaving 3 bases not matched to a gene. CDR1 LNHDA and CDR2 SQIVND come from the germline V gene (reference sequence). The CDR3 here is CASSTGLADTQYF. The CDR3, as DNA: TGTGCCAGTAGTACCGGACTAGCCGATACGCAGTATTTT.

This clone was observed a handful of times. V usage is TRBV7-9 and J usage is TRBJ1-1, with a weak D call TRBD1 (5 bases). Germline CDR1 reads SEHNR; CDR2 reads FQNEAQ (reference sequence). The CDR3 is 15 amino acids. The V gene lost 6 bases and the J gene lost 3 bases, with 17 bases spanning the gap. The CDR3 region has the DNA TGTGCCAGCAGGCCCTGGGGGGGTTTGGACACTGAAGCTTTCTTT. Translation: CASRPWGGLDTEAFF. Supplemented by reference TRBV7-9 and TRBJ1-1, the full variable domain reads DTGVSQNPRHKITKRGQNVTFRCDPISEHNRLYWYRQTLGQGPEFLTYFQNEAQLEKSRLLSDRFSAERPKGSFSTLEIQRTEQGDSAMYLCASRPWGGLDTEAFFGQGTRLTVV.

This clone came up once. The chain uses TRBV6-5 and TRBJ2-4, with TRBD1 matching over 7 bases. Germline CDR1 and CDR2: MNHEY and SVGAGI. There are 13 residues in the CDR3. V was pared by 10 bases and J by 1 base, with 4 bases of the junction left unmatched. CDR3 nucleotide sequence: TGTGCCACTCAGACAGGGGCCAAAAACATTCAGTACTTC. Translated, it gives CATQTGAKNIQYF.

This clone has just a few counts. CDR3 DNA: TGTGCCAGTAGTAGCAGTAGAGGGCGTAATTCACCCCTCCACTTT. Protein product: CASSSSRGRNSPLHF. The V and J genes are TRBV19 and TRBJ1-6; unclear D gene. The germline V gene has CDR1 LNHDA and CDR2 SQIVND (reference sequence). Trimming cost V 4 bases and J 6 bases, with 13 bases left between them. The CDR3 length is 15 residues.

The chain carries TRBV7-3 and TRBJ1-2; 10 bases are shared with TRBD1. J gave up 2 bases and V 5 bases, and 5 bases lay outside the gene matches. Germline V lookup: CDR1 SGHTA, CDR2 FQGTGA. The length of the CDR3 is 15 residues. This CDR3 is CASSEGQGSNYGYTF. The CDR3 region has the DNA TGTGCCAGCAGCGAGGGACAGGGGTCAAACTATGGCTACACCTTC.

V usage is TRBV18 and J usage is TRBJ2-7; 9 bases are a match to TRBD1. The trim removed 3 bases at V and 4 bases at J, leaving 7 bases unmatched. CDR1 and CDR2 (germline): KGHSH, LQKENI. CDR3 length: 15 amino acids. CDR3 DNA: TGTGCCAGCTCACCTCAACAGGGGGCGATTTACGAGCAGTACTTC. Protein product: CASSPQQGAIYEQYF.

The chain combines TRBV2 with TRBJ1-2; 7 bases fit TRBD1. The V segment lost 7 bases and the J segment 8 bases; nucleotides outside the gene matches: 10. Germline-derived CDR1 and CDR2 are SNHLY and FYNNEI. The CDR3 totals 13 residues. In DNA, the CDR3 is TGTGCCAGCAACGTACAGGGGTTGGGCGGCTACACCTTC. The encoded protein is CASNVQGLGGYTF.

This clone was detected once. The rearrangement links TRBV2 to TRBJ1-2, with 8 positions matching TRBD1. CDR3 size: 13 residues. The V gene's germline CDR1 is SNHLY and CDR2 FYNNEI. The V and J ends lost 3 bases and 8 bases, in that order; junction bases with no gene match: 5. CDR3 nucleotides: TGTGCCAGCAGTGATGACAGGGGAGGCGGCTACACCTTC. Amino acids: CASSDDRGGGYTF.

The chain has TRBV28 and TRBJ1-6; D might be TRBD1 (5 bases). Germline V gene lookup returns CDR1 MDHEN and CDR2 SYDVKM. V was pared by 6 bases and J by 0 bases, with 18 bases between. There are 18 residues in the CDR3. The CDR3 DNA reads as TGTGCCAGCAGAAGGCAGGCAGGGCAGAGCTCCTATAATTCACCCCTCCACTTT. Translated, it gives CASRRQAGQSSYNSPLHF.

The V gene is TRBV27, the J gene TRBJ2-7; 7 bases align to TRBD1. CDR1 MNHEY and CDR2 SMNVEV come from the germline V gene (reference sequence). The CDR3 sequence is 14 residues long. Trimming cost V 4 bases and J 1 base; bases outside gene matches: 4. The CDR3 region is CASSSPGQSYEQYF. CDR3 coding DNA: TGTGCCAGCAGTTCCCCGGGACAGTCCTACGAGCAGTACTTC.